This T cell receptor (beta chain) comes out of a study of shared clonotypes between healthy human individuals (TCRdb year 2020). Background on the whole study: The cohort comprised a couple of women and three men aged 18 to 49 years. For each donor, three plates each were used for CD4 naive and CD4 memory, two plates were used for CD8 naive, and one plate was used for CD8 memory. Blood TCR repertoires of roughly 5 healthy adults were deeply sequenced to estimate repertoire size and the extent of clonotype sharing between individuals. To increase sequencing depth and limit assay-specific biases, different laboratories used diverse techniques to prepare libraries and sequence TCR repertoires. Each donor's leukapheresis produced roughly between roughly 0.9 and 9 billion PBMCs.

About this clone itself: This clone's antigen is unknown. Base qualities are missing; no much larger clone stands one base away.

The germline V gene (reference sequence) gives CDR1 as GTSNPN and CDR2 as SVGIG. V gives up 3 bases and J gives up 5 bases, and the segment between their germline ends measures 13 bases. Taken from cysteine to phenylalanine, the CDR3 has 13 residues. Only the CDR3 DNA is retained, 39 bases long and in frame from the first base. The paper as a whole reports these results and caveats: The genetic and exposure-history diversity represented was limited by the small number of donors. Pairwise subsampling led to the expectation that sequencing depth would affect the degree of clonotype sharing among donors. When several donors were compared, the shared fraction of clonotypes was about 5.4% for naive CD4, 3.5% for naive CD8, 2.3% for memory CD4, and 0.4% for memory CD8. Higher generation probabilities were observed for clonotypes shared by all four sorted-subset donors than for non-shared clonotypes. Sampling was restricted to blood, and TCR repertoires in tissue are likely to differ from TCR repertoires in blood. Naive subsets generally had larger estimated clonotype richness than memory subsets. Even with the large sequencing depth, rarefaction of the sorted-subset datasets indicated that sequencing was incomplete.

The donors were healthy, HIV-negative adults with no recently reported acute infections or vaccinations. Every donor was a Caucasian adult residing in Nashville, Tennessee, USA. Magnetic negative selection was used to enrich CD4+ T cells, after which naive cells were positively selected on CD45RA and the negative fraction became the memory subset. Blood was collected by leukapheresis, and PBMCs were isolated by Ficoll-Histopaque density gradient centrifugation and then cryopreserved in liquid nitrogen vapor phase. Analytical flow cytometry was used to check the purity and quantity of every magnetically sorted T cell population. Genomic DNA was isolated from each sorted fraction and quantified by UV absorbance on a Nanodrop 2000c. TCR CDR3 regions were amplified from genomic DNA by multiplex PCR using the deep immunoSEQ assay. Extracted genomic DNA from each cell subset was spread evenly across all wells of several immunoSEQ 96-well plates, with each plate serving as a replicate. For sorted subsets, about 200 ng genomic DNA, equal to 30,000 to 35,000 T cell genomes, was loaded into each replicate PCR. Purified libraries were quantified with a Qubit 3.0 fluorometer, sized on a Bioanalyzer 2100, and re-quantified with the KAPA Library Quantification kit. Each immunoSEQ 96-well plate was sequenced on its own single-read 150-cycle Illumina NextSeq 550 flow cell. Regarding the original processing steps: The immunoSEQ output contained only junctional sequences without quality scores, so filtering could not match that applied to full-length reads. To assign V/J genes and CDR3, sequences were annotated against IMGT germline references using PyIR, a Python wrapper for IgBLAST v1.9. Reads were filtered out if the reads had weak V/J assignments (E-value above 1e-6), no CDR3, stop codons, out-of-frame junctions, or ambiguous translated residues. V3J clonotypes were defined as sequences sharing an identical inferred V gene, J gene, and CDR3 amino acid sequence. The percentage overlap between two repertoires was calculated by dividing the number of shared unique clonotypes by the size of the smaller repertoire. RTK rarefaction, the Chao1 estimator, and Recon v2.1 estimates of unobserved clonotypes were used to assess repertoire richness. OLGA was used to compute generation probabilities for all TCRbeta clonotypes that the gDNA method yielded from a few donors. TCRdb stores this immuneACCESS table with in-frame sequences only. Part of the clones is absent; in the studies checked, under half of the shortfall reflects unresolved V genes, and no reason is known for the rest. The V and J calls and clone size come from that table; D and trimming were worked out from the DNA. The sample table holds millions of clones, of which 85% to 95% were seen once. Together, the top ten hold more than 0.1% of the sample.

This receptor was obtained from a man in his late teens or twenties in good health. Sequenced material: naive CD4+ T cells sorted from blood. The cell subset or site tag for this specimen amounts to: CD45RA+ positively selected. The sequence links TRBV30 to TRBJ2-5; no D gene is confidently identified. Here the CDR3 is given as CAWSSGLRETQYF. The nucleotide sequence is given as TGTGCCTGGAGCTCCGGATTGCGGGAGACCCAGTACTTC.